This T cell receptor (beta chain) derives from a study of T cells in Graves' hyperthyroidism and ophthalmopathy. Findings of the study overall: It was a median about 7.1 months before onset that the model predicted ophthalmopathy. Patients with ophthalmopathy were separated from those with stable hyperthyroidism by a 13 V-J model. Blood also held most thyroid clonotypes expanded beyond 0.001.

The V gene lost 6 bases and the J gene lost 0 bases, with 8 bases spanning the gap. The CDR3 extends over 13 amino acids. CDR1 is MDHEN and CDR2 is SYDVKM in the germline V gene. This clonotype was detected ten times or more. The target antigen is unknown. Out of approximately 9.9 ml of fresh peripheral blood came the PBMCs. There were TCR beta CDR3 regions amplified from RNA transcripts. TCR CDR3 underwent first-round RT-PCR with the HTBI primer set. Using its own MiXCR run on the multiplex PCR reads, TCRdb lists one record per CDR3 protein. The data contain roughly 380,000 distinct CDR3 sequences, roughly 20% of them singletons.

The TCR originated in a woman aged 40 to 50 with Graves' ophthalmopathy. Sequenced input: blood. This chain connects TRBV28 to TRBJ1-1; D remains unclear. The CDR3 loop is CASSTLLNTEAFF. CDR3 DNA: TGTGCCAGCAGCACCTTATTGAACACTGAAGCTTTCTTT.